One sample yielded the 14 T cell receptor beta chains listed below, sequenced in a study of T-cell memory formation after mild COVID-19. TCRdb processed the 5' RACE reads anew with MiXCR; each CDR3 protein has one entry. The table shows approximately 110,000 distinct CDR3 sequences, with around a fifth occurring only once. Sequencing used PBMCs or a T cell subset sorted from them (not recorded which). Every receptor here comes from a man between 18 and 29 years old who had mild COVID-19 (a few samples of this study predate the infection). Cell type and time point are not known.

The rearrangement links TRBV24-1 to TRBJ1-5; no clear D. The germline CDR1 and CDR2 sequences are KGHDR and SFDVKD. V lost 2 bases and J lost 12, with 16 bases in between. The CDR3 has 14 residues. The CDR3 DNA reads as TGTGCCACCAGTGATTCGTTGTCCGGGGTCGGCCAGCATTTT. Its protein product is CATSDSLSGVGQHF.

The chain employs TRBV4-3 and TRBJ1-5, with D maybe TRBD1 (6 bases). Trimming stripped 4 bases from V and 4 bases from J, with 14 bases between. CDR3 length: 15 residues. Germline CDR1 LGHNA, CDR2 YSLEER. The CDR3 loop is CASSLVQGTNQPQHF. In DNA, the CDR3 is TGCGCCAGCAGCCTCGTTCAGGGGACTAATCAGCCCCAGCATTTT.

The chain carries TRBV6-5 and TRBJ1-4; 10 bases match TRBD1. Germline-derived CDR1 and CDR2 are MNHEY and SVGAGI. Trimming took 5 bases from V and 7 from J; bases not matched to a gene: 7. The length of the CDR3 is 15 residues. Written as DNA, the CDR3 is TGTGCCAGCAGTAGGGACAGGGGTAGCCGTGAAAAACTGTTTTTT. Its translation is CASSRDRGSREKLFF.

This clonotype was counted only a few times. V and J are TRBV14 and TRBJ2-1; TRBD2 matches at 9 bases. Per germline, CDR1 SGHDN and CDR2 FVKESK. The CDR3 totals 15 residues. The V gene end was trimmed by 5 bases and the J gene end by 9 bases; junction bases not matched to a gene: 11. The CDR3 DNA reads TGTGCCAGCAGCGCGCTAGCGGGGATAACAATTGAGCAGTTCTTC. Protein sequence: CASSALAGITIEQFF.

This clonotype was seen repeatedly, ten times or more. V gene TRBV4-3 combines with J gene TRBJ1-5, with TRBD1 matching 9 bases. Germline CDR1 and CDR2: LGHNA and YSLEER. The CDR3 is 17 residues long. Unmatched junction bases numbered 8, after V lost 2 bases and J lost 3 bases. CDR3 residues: CASSQTHRGLNNQPQHF. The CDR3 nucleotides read TGCGCCAGCAGCCAAACACACAGGGGGCTAAACAATCAGCCCCAGCATTTT.

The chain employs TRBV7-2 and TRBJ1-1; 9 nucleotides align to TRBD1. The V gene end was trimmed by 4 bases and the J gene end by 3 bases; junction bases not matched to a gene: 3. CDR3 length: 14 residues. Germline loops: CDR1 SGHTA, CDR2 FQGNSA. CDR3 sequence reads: CASSSQGADTEAFF. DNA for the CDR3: TGTGCCAGCAGCTCACAGGGGGCAGACACTGAAGCTTTCTTT.

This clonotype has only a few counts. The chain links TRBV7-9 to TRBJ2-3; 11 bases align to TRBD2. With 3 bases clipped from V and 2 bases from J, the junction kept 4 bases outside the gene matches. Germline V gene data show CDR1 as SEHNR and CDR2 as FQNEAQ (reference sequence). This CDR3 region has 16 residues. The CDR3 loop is CASSFKLAGVTDTQYF. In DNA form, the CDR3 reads TGTGCCAGCAGCTTTAAACTAGCGGGGGTCACAGATACGCAGTATTTT.

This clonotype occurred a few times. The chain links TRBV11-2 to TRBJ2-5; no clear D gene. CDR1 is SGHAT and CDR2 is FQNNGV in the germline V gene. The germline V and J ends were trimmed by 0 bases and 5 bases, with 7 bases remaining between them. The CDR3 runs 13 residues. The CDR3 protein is CASSLESWETQYF. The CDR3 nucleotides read TGTGCCAGCAGCTTAGAATCTTGGGAGACCCAGTACTTC.

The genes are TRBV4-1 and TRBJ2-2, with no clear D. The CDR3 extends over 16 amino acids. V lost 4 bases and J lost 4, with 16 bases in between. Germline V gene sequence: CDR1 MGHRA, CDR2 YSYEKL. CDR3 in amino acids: CASSLLSARSTGELFF. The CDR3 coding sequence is TGCGCCAGCAGCCTCCTGTCTGCCCGCAGCACCGGGGAGCTGTTTTTT.

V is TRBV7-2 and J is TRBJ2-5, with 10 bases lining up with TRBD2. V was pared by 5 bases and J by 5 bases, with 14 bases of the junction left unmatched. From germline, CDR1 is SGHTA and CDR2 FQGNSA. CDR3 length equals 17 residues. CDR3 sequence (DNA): TGTGCCAGCAGCAAGCGGCCCGGACTAGCGGCTCGGGAGACCCAGTACTTC. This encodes CASSKRPGLAARETQYF.

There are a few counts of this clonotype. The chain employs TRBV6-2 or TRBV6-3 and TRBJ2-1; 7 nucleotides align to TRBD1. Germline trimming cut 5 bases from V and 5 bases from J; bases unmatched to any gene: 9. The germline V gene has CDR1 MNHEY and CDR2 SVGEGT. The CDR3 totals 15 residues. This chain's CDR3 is CASSPDRANNNEQFF. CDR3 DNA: TGTGCCAGCAGTCCAGACAGGGCCAACAACAATGAGCAGTTCTTC.

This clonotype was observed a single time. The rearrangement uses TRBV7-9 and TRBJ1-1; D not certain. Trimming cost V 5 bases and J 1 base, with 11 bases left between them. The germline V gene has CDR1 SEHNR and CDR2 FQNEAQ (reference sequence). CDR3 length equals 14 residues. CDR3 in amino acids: CASSPQPSNTEAFF. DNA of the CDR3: TGTGCCAGCAGCCCACAACCCTCGAACACTGAAGCTTTCTTT.

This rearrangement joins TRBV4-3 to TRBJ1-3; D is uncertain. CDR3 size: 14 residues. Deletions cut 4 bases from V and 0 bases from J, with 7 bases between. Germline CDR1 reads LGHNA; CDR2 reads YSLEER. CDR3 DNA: TGCGCCAGCAGCCCACACCGCTCTGGAAACACCATATATTTT. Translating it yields CASSPHRSGNTIYF.

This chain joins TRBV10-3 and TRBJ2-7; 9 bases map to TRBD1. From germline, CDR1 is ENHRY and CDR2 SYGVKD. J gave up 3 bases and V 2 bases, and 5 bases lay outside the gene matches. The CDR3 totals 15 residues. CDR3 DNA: TGTGCCATCAGTGAGGTCGGGACAGGGAACTACGAGCAGTACTTC. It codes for CAISEVGTGNYEQYF.